These T cell receptor beta chains were read from a single sample in a study of CD8 T cells in ankylosing spondylitis. TCRdb reanalysed the 5' RACE reads using MiXCR and keeps one entry per CDR3 protein. The sample consists of roughly 450,000 distinct CDR3 sequences, roughly a quarter of them appearing once. Source material: blood, either unsorted or a sorted T cell fraction (not recorded which). These receptors were collected from a male donor with ankylosing spondylitis. CDR3s include the opening cysteine and the closing phenylalanine or tryptophan. Some rows mark clone size as missing; the rest say once, few, many or name a class of expanded clone.

>TRBV7-2|.|TRBJ2-1
CASSLSGGRRPEQFF
>TRBV14|.|TRBJ1-6
CASSQNGGINSPLHF
>TRBV5-1|few|TRBJ2-1
CASSFGLAGPDEQFF
>TRBV7-2|once|TRBJ2-3
CASSRAGTSATDTQYF
>TRBV21-1|.|TRBJ1-5
CASSKRGTPGQGVWPQHF
>TRBV20-1|few|TRBJ2-3
CSARATGLLYF
>TRBV20-1|.|TRBJ1-5
CSASQGGRSNQPQHF
>TRBV18|many|TRBJ2-3
CASSPPSGTGYTDTQYF
>TRBV7-2|.|TRBJ2-1
CASSTVYNEQFF
>TRBV24-1|.|TRBJ2-5
CATRPPGPLQETQYF
>TRBV20-1|.|TRBJ2-3
CSARDRGVSSTDTQYF
>TRBV12-3/TRBV12-4|few|TRBJ2-1
CASRAPSGSNNEQFF
>TRBV11-3|few|TRBJ1-1
CASSRGPIEAFF
>TRBV13|once|TRBJ2-5
CASSPQGTETQYF
>TRBV7-2|few|TRBJ2-3
CASSLVTGAPDTQYF
>TRBV7-2|.|TRBJ2-2
CASSSPIGSSTGELFF
>TRBV20-1|.|TRBJ1-1
CSARTPGQLNTEAFF
>TRBV5-1|many|TRBJ2-2
CASSPGQHTGELFF
>TRBV4-2|few|TRBJ1-1
CASSQAQQGNTEAFF
>TRBV20-1|.|TRBJ2-5
CSAPYSGRGETQYF
>TRBV5-1|many|TRBJ2-3
CASSLALAGADTQYF
>TRBV7-2|few|TRBJ1-5
CASSEGGPGVVQHF
>TRBV30|.|TRBJ1-1
CAWIPFRTGEAFF
>TRBV12-3/TRBV12-4|few|TRBJ2-1
CASSTWGPYNEQFF
>TRBV20-1|.|TRBJ2-3
CRGGRGNTDTQYF
>TRBV7-2|few|TRBJ1-5
CASSLVSGNQPQHF
>TRBV3-1|many|TRBJ2-1
CASSQQDYNEQFF
>TRBV11-2|few|TRBJ2-5
CASSFRQGSIKETQYF
>TRBV7-6|.|TRBJ2-2
CASSLAPGQNTGELFF
>TRBV7-2|few|TRBJ1-2
CASSIYSGQLLGDGYTF
>TRBV6-1|.|TRBJ1-5
CASAGTENQPQHF
>TRBV7-9|few|TRBJ2-5
CASSLGVNLAIETQYF
>TRBV24-1|many|TRBJ1-2
CATSDSGQGGTYGYTF
>TRBV6-2/TRBV6-3|.|TRBJ2-1
CASRPGTINYNEQFF
>TRBV7-9|few|TRBJ2-3
CASSPYGGGSTDTQYF
>TRBV5-1|.|TRBJ2-5
CASSLANREETQYF
>TRBV12-3/TRBV12-4|.|TRBJ2-1
CASSSGPWDEQFF
>TRBV5-1|few|TRBJ2-7
CASSLGRGSTYEQYF
>TRBV24-1|.|TRBJ2-7
CATSDAHRYEQYF
>TRBV6-1|.|TRBJ1-3
CASSETGAGNTIYF
>TRBV6-2/TRBV6-3|.|TRBJ1-1
CASSYSVTNTEAFF
>TRBV20-1|few|TRBJ2-3
CSASDRGLDTQYF
>TRBV2|.|TRBJ2-4
CASSELPKNIQYF
>TRBV24-1|many|TRBJ2-5
CATSDSTPSLAGGRKETQYF